This TCR beta chain was documented in a study of T cells in narcolepsy. Regarding the study as a whole: Some memory CD4+ repertoires had no autoreactive clone sequences.

V was trimmed by 2 bases and J by 4 bases, leaving 14 bases between them. The CDR3 covers 14 residues. Germline values: CDR1 GTSNPN, CDR2 SVGIG (reference sequence). As to this clone: The antigen is unknown.

Libraries were prepared by immunoSEQ multiplex PCR; TCRdb keeps only in-frame clonotypes and omits some of them. The data hold around 25,000 clones, with about four fifths observed a single time. This TCR was sampled from a human donor with narcolepsy. V usage is TRBV30 and J usage is TRBJ1-2; D remains ambiguous. Sequencing was carried out using CD45RA- memory CD4+ T cells from PBMCs. CDR3: CAWSPPRPRYGYTF. The CDR3, as DNA: TGTGCCTGGAGTCCTCCCCGACCGCGCTATGGCTACACCTTC.